The source of this T cell receptor beta chain is a study of T cell changes during pregnancy in multiple sclerosis. Assay used: immunoSEQ multiplex PCR; TCRdb lists only in-frame clones, some missing. The data hold approximately 27,000 clones, with 90% to 95% observed a single time. This TCR was sampled from a female donor with multiple sclerosis, enrolled in a pregnancy study. This specimen was CD4+ T cells from peripheral blood mononuclear cells, taken in the first trimester of pregnancy.

In DNA form, the CDR3 reads TGTGCCAGCAGCTTCGGGGACAGGGATAATTCACCCCTCCACTTT. This encodes CASSFGDRDNSPLHF. The gene calls are TRBV11-1 and TRBJ1-6, with TRBD1 matching 9 bases. CDR3 length: 15 residues. The V gene's germline CDR1 is SGHAT and CDR2 FQDESV (reference sequence). With V trimmed by 3 bases and J by 5 bases, 2 bases remained unmatched.